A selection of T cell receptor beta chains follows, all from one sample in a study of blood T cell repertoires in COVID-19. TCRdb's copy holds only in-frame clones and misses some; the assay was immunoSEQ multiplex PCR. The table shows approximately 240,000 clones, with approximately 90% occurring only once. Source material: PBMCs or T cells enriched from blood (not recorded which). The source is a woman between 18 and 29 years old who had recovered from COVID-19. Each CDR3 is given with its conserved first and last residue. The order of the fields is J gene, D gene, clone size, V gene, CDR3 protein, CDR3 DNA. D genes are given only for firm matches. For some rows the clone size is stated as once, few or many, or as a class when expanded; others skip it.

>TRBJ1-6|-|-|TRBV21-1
CKQHGGDSYNSPLHF
TGTAAACAGCACGGGGGTGACTCCTATAATTCACCCCTCCACTTT
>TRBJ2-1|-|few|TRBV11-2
CASSLAGYPEQFF
TGTGCCAGCAGCTTAGCCGGGTACCCTGAGCAGTTCTTC
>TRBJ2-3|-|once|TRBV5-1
CASSLVLTVDVTDTQYF
TGCGCCAGCAGCTTGGTACTCACAGTCGATGTCACAGATACGCAGTATTTT
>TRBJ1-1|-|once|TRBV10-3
CAISESSGIGAFF
TGTGCCATCAGTGAGTCGTCGGGAATTGGGGCTTTCTTT
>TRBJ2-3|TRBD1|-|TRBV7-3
CASSSKTGATDTQYF
TGTGCCAGCAGCTCCAAGACAGGGGCCACAGATACGCAGTATTTT
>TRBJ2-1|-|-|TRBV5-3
CARLTLSYNEQFF
TGTGCCAGATTGACTCTTTCCTACAATGAGCAGTTCTTC
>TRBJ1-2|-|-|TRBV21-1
CARIRTGGYGYTF
TGTGCCAGGATCAGGACAGGGGGGTATGGCTACACCTTC
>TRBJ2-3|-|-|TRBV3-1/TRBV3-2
CASSQGPSTDTQYF
TGTGCCAGCAGCCAAGGTCCTAGTACAGATACGCAGTATTTT
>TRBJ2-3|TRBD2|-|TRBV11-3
CASSGGGPDTQYF
TGTGCCAGCTCGGGCGGGGGTCCAGATACGCAGTATTTT
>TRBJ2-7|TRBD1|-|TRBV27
CASSSSPPGQGPYEQYF
TGTGCCAGCAGTTCCTCCCCCCCGGGACAGGGGCCGTACGAGCAGTACTTC
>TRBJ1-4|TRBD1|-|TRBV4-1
CASSANRGHTGNEKLFF
TGCGCCAGCAGCGCGAACAGGGGGCACACGGGTAATGAAAAACTGTTTTTT
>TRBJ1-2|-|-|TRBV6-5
CASTLADSYGYTF
TGTGCCAGCACTCTCGCGGACAGCTATGGCTACACCTTC
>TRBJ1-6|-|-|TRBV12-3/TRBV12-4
CASSLGANSPLHF
TGTGCCAGCAGTTTGGGGGCTAATTCACCCCTCCACTTT
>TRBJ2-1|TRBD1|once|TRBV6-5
CATSGTGGINEQFF
TGTGCCACCTCCGGGACAGGGGGAATCAATGAGCAGTTCTTC
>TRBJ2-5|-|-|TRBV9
CASSVEASETQYF
TGTGCCAGCAGCGTAGAGGCTAGCGAGACCCAGTACTTC
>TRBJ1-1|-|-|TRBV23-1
CASSPGSPVDTEAFF
TGCGCCAGCAGTCCGGGGTCGCCGGTCGACACTGAAGCTTTCTTT
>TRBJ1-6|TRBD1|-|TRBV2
CASRTGTDNSPLHF
TGTGCCAGCAGGACCGGGACAGATAATTCACCCCTCCACTTT
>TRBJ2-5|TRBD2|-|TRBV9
CASSAGLAGGDRSAQYF
TGTGCCAGCAGCGCCGGACTAGCGGGGGGGGACCGGTCGGCCCAGTACTTC
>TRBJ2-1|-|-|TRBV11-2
CASSLPRLLSYNEQFF
TGTGCCAGCAGCTTGCCTCGACTGCTCTCCTACAATGAGCAGTTCTTC
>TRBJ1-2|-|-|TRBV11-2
CASSLADYGYTF
TGTGCCAGCAGCTTAGCCGACTATGGCTACACCTTC